These 20 T cell receptor beta chains were all obtained from the same sample, sequenced in a study of OX40 agonist ivuxolimab in advanced cancers. Sequenced by immunoSEQ multiplex PCR; TCRdb stores in-frame clones only, minus some. Of some 84,000 clones in the sample, 89% were seen once. The sequencing used CD4+ or CD8+ T cells sorted from blood, collected in a trial of the OX40 agonist ivuxolimab. The receptors shown here come from an adult with an advanced solid tumor such as melanoma, head and neck, liver or kidney cancer.

The genes are TRBV9 and TRBJ1-4, with 8 bases that match TRBD1. The CDR3 has 15 residues. The V and J ends lost 3 bases and 10 bases, in that order; junction bases with no gene match: 11. CDR1 SGDLS and CDR2 YYNGEE come from the germline V gene. For the CDR3, the DNA is TGTGCCAGCAGCGCAGGAGGACAGGGAGGTAGAAAACTGTTTTTT. This codes for CASSAGGQGGRKLFF.

V and J are TRBV5-4 and TRBJ1-6, with 11 bases that match TRBD1. Germline trimming cut 4 bases from V and 10 bases from J; bases unmatched to any gene: 4. From germline, CDR1 is SGHNT and CDR2 YYREEE (reference sequence). The CDR3 contains 14 residues. Here the CDR3 DNA reads TGTGCCAGCAGCCTGGACAGGGGGCAATCACCCCTCCACTTT. Translation gives CASSLDRGQSPLHF. Combining the CDR3 with reference TRBV5-4 and TRBJ1-6 gives the whole variable domain ETGVTQSPTHLIKTRGQQVTLRCSSQSGHNTVSWYQQALGQGPQFIFQYYREEENGRGNFPPRFSGLQFPNYSSELNVNALELDDSALYLCASSLDRGQSPLHFGNGTRLTVT.

CDR3 in amino acids: CASRRRGRGNQPQHF. The CDR3 DNA reads TGTGCCAGCAGACGTCGAGGCAGGGGGAATCAGCCCCAGCATTTT. The chain is built from TRBV5-8 and TRBJ1-5, with TRBD1 matching over 7 bases. CDR1 and CDR2 (germline): SGHTS, YDEGEE. Trimming took 5 bases from V and 4 from J; bases not matched to a gene: 9. The CDR3 totals 15 residues.

This clone is a singleton in its sample. V and J are TRBV5-4 and TRBJ2-5, with D perhaps matching TRBD1 or TRBD2 (5 bases each). The V end was cut by 4 bases, the J end by 5 bases, with 15 bases between. The germline gives CDR1 SGHNT, CDR2 YYREEE (reference sequence). The CDR3 length is 14 residues. The DNA for the CDR3 is TGTGCCAGCAGCCGGGGCAACCTGGGTGAGACCCAGTACTTC. Translation: CASSRGNLGETQYF.

The chain recombines TRBV5-1 with TRBJ2-7; D is ambiguous. V was shortened by 0 bases and J by 1 base, with 17 bases between the two germline ends. CDR1 and CDR2 (germline): SGHRS, YFSETQ. This CDR3 is built from 17 residues. CDR3 DNA sequence: TGCGCCAGCAGCTTGGAGCCCAGGACGACTCCTTCCTACGAGCAGTACTTC. Translation: CASSLEPRTTPSYEQYF.

The chain couples TRBV5-1 to TRBJ2-7, with unresolved D. The CDR3 covers 12 residues. From germline, CDR1 is SGHRS and CDR2 YFSETQ. With 4 bases removed from V and 2 bases from J, the gap between germline ends came to 7 bases. The CDR3 loop is CASSGPTYEQYF. The CDR3 DNA is TGCGCCAGCAGCGGTCCGACCTACGAGCAGTACTTC.

V and J are TRBV5-6 and TRBJ2-2; TRBD2 agrees at 9 bases. J lost 3 bases, V lost 2 bases, and 5 bases had no gene match. This CDR3 is 16 amino acids long. Germline CDR1 and CDR2: SGHDT and YYEEEE. The CDR3 loop reads CASSFSGRRDTGELFF. The DNA of the CDR3 is TGTGCCAGCAGCTTTAGCGGGAGACGGGACACCGGGGAGCTGTTTTTT.

The chain combines TRBV5-1 with TRBJ2-3; D gene unclear. CDR1 is SGHRS and CDR2 is YFSETQ in the germline V gene. The CDR3 length is 19 residues. Trimming shortened V by 0 bases and J by 1 base, and 21 bases separated the two germline ends. The CDR3 reads CASSLAGTSNPLRTDTQYF. CDR3 DNA sequence: TGCGCCAGCAGCTTGGCCGGAACATCCAATCCATTACGCACAGATACGCAGTATTTT.

This sequence joins TRBV2 and TRBJ2-3; no firm D call. Germline assignment: CDR1 SNHLY and CDR2 FYNNEI. V shed 4 bases and J shed 2 bases, with 10 bases lying between them. The CDR3 length is 14 residues. CDR3 protein: CASSGPQSTDTQYF. CDR3 sequence (DNA): TGTGCCAGCAGTGGCCCTCAATCCACAGATACGCAGTATTTT.

This rearrangement joins TRBV28 to TRBJ2-7; a weak D match, TRBD1 (6 bases). V lost 5 bases and J lost 6, with 14 bases in between. CDR1 and CDR2 (germline): MDHEN, SYDVKM. The CDR3 extends over 13 amino acids. CDR3 coding DNA: TGTGCCAGCAGTCGTGCAGGGGCGCGCGAGCAGTACGTC. This translates into CASSRAGAREQYV.

This clone was recorded once. The chain uses TRBV23-1 and TRBJ2-3; TRBD1 might be the D (5 bases). TRBV23-1 qualifies as an ORF whose function is uncertain. V was pared by 3 bases and J by 0 bases, with 16 bases between. The CDR3 contains 17 residues. CDR3 coding DNA: TGCGCCAGCAGTCAGGCTGTGGACACCTCTAGCACAGATACGCAGTATTTT. It yields the protein CASSQAVDTSSTDTQYF.

The CDR3 here is CASSSGTGSEKLFF. CDR3 DNA sequence: TGTGCCAGCAGTTCCGGGACAGGGAGTGAAAAACTGTTTTTT. The chain uses TRBV7-9 and TRBJ1-4, with 9 bases matching TRBD1. V gave up 6 bases and J gave up 7 bases; unmatched junction bases: 6. The CDR3 is made up of 14 amino acids. Germline values: CDR1 SEHNR, CDR2 FQNEAQ (reference sequence).

The CDR3 spells CASSITAASTDTQYF. The CDR3 region has the DNA TGTGCCAGTAGTATCACGGCAGCTAGCACAGATACGCAGTATTTT. The V gene is TRBV19, the J gene TRBJ2-3; no reliable D call. V lost 3 bases to trimming and J lost 0 bases, with 10 bases between them. CDR1 is LNHDA and CDR2 is SQIVND in the germline V gene (reference sequence). CDR3 length: 15 residues. Drawing the rest from reference TRBV19 and TRBJ2-3, the complete variable domain is DGGITQSPKYLFRKEGQNVTLSCEQNLNHDAMYWYRQDPGQGLRLIYYSQIVNDFQKGDIAEGYSVSREKKESFPLTVTSAQKNPTAFYLCASSITAASTDTQYFGPGTRLTVL.

The chain uses TRBV4-2 and TRBJ2-3; 11 nucleotides match TRBD1. Germline V gene data show CDR1 as LGHNA and CDR2 as YNFKEQ. The CDR3 extends over 16 amino acids. After removal of 7 bases from V and 5 bases from J, the junction contained 11 bases not matched to a gene. Here the CDR3 reads CASTPGTGGRGDTQYF. Here the CDR3 DNA reads TGTGCCAGCACCCCCGGGACAGGGGGTAGGGGAGATACGCAGTATTTT.

The chain links TRBV4-1 to TRBJ1-2, with D perhaps TRBD1 (5 bases). The V end was cut by 0 bases, the J end by 8 bases, with 28 bases between. The CDR3 has 19 residues. Germline CDR1 is MGHRA and CDR2 is YSYEKL. CDR3 region: CASSQDRFFSRQGTVGYTF. The CDR3 nucleotides are TGCGCCAGCAGCCAAGACCGCTTCTTTTCGCGGCAGGGAACGGTCGGCTACACCTTC.

The chain employs TRBV7-3 and TRBJ2-3; 7 bases match TRBD1. Trimming at V came to 2 bases and at J to 4 bases, leaving 0 bases not matched to a gene. This CDR3 contains 13 residues. CDR1 is SGHTA, CDR2 FQGTGA, per germline. In DNA form, the CDR3 reads TGTGCCAGCAGCTTACAGGGGGCAGATACGCAGTATTTT. Protein product: CASSLQGADTQYF.

This clone has only one observation. The chain joins TRBV6-5 to TRBJ2-3; TRBD1 aligns across 8 bases. CDR3 size: 14 residues. Looked up from germline, CDR1 is MNHEY and CDR2 is SVGAGI. V gave up 6 bases and J gave up 7 bases; unmatched junction bases: 9. The CDR3 DNA is TGTGCCAGCAGCCAAACCACAGGGGGTAATACGCAGTATTTT. Encoded protein: CASSQTTGGNTQYF.

The V and J genes are TRBV6-6 and TRBJ2-1; the D gene could be TRBD1 or TRBD2 (5 bases each). Trimming left V 5 bases short and J 8 bases short, with 13 bases between. The CDR3 is 13 amino acids. Germline CDR1 reads MNHNY; CDR2 reads SVGAGI (reference sequence). The CDR3: CASSLIEGHEQFF. The CDR3 DNA reads as TGTGCCAGCAGTCTCATAGAGGGGCATGAGCAGTTCTTC.

The chain couples TRBV7-8 to TRBJ2-1; D not certain. V lost 2 bases to trimming and J lost 8 bases, with 10 bases between them. The CDR3 spans 13 residues. Germline V CDR1 and CDR2: SGHVS, FQNEAQ. The CDR3 DNA sequence: TGTGCCAGCAGCTTAAGGTGGGGTGATGAGCAGTTCTTC. As protein: CASSLRWGDEQFF.

This clone was counted once. CDR3 sequence (DNA): TGTGCCAGCACCGACACCAAAACGGGTGGCTACACCTTC. This translates into CASTDTKTGGYTF. The V and J genes are TRBV6-1 and TRBJ1-2; no firm D call. V was clipped by 7 bases and J by 7 bases, with 16 bases between them. The CDR3 spans 13 residues. Germline loops: CDR1 MNHNS, CDR2 SASEGT.